Sequencing of this T cell receptor (beta chain) was carried out in a study of T cell responses to AZD1222 COVID-19 vaccine. Notes on the study in general: Spike-specific TCR repertoires showed rising breadth and depth after two AZD1222 doses.

Profiled with immunoSEQ multiplex PCR; TCRdb holds only in-frame clones, not every one. The table shows 120,000 to 150,000 clones, with around 89% occurring only once. On this clone itself: Antigen unknown.

The CDR3 is 11 amino acids. V was cut by 3 bases and J by 8 bases, with 6 bases left in between. CDR1 and CDR2 (germline): SGDLS, YYNGEE. The sequences come from peripheral blood, collected on day 0 of MenACWY control vaccination. The sequence was collected from an adult in good health. The chain couples TRBV9 to TRBJ2-1; D gene ambiguous. CDR3 region: CASSAVDEQFF. CDR3 DNA sequence: TGTGCCAGCAGCGCGGTCGATGAGCAGTTCTTC.